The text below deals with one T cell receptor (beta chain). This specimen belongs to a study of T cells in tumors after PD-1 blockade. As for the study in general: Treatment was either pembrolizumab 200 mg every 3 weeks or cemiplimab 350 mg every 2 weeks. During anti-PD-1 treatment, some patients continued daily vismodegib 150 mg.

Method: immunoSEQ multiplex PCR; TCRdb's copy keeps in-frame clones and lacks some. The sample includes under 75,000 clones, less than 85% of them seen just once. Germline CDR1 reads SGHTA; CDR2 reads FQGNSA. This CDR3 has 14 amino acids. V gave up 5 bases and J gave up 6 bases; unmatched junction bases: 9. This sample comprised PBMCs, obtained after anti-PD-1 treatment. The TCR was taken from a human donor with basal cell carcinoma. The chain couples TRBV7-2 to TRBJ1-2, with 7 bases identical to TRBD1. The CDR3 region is CASSPRGGGHGYTF. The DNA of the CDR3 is TGTGCCAGCAGCCCCCGTGGAGGGGGCCATGGCTACACCTTC.